Following are 26 T cell receptor beta chains from one sample sequenced in a study of T-cell memory formation after mild COVID-19. Each CDR3 protein is one row after TCRdb ran MiXCR on the 5' RACE reads. The table lists about 57,000 distinct CDR3 sequences, 12% of them singletons. Material for sequencing was PBMCs or a T cell subset sorted from them (not recorded which). The receptors derive from a man in his late teens or twenties who had mild COVID-19 (a few samples of this study predate the infection). Cell type and time point are not known.

In its sample, this clonotype was seen many times. The rearrangement joins TRBV18 to TRBJ2-5; D is uncertain. Germline V CDR1 and CDR2: KGHSH, LQKENI. This CDR3 region has 13 residues. The V gene lost 4 bases and the J gene lost 0 bases, with 6 bases spanning the gap. The CDR3 DNA sequence: TGTGCCAGCTCACTTAGGTACCAAGAGACCCAGTACTTC. Its translation is CASSLRYQETQYF.

This clonotype occurred a few times. The CDR3 sequence is CASSFNLVSEQYV. The CDR3 region has the DNA TGTGCCAGCAGCTTTAACCTGGTTTCCGAGCAGTACGTC. The chain links TRBV7-6 to TRBJ2-7; D gene ambiguous. This CDR3 is 13 amino acids long. Trimming removed 3 bases from V and 6 bases from J, with 12 bases in between. Germline CDR1 reads SGHVS; CDR2 reads FNYEAQ.

The chain is built from TRBV6-5 and TRBJ1-2; 7 positions agree with TRBD1. CDR1 MNHEY and CDR2 SVGAGI come from the germline V gene. CDR3 size: 16 residues. The V gene end was trimmed by 0 bases and the J gene end by 2 bases; junction bases not matched to a gene: 6. CDR3 DNA: TGTGCCAGCAGTTACTCGTCAGTGGGACAGAACTATGGCTACACCTTC. Its protein product is CASSYSSVGQNYGYTF.

The rearrangement uses TRBV7-2 and TRBJ1-6; no reliable D call. CDR3 size: 13 residues. Germline V gene lookup returns CDR1 SGHTA and CDR2 FQGNSA. V lost 5 bases, J lost 13 bases, and 15 bases lay in between. CDR3 loop: CASSPGSRQPLHF. CDR3 nucleotide sequence: TGTGCCAGCAGCCCCGGGAGCCGTCAGCCCCTCCACTTT.

The chain combines TRBV5-1 with TRBJ1-5, with 7 bases fitting TRBD1. CDR3 length equals 13 residues. Germline-derived CDR1 and CDR2 are SGHRS and YFSETQ. Trimming at V came to 4 bases and at J to 5 bases, leaving 3 bases not matched to a gene. CDR3 in amino acids: CASSRTGDQPQHF. DNA of the CDR3: TGCGCCAGCAGCAGGACAGGAGATCAGCCCCAGCATTTT.

The chain is built from TRBV7-2 and TRBJ1-2; unclear D gene. The CDR3 is 15 amino acids. V lost 3 bases to trimming and J lost 7 bases, with 18 bases between them. Germline-derived CDR1 and CDR2 are SGHTA and FQGNSA. The CDR3 sequence is CASSFSMAIQLGYTF. The CDR3 DNA sequence: TGTGCCAGCAGCTTTTCGATGGCCATCCAACTTGGCTACACCTTC.

The gene calls are TRBV4-1 and TRBJ2-1, with TRBD2 matching over 10 bases. CDR3 size: 21 residues. The V and J ends lost 2 bases and 0 bases, in that order; junction bases with no gene match: 16. Looked up from germline, CDR1 is MGHRA and CDR2 is YSYEKL. CDR3: CASSQPTLASGGLSSYNEQFF. CDR3 nucleotide sequence: TGCGCCAGCAGCCAACCCACCCTAGCTAGCGGGGGCCTGAGCTCCTACAATGAGCAGTTCTTC.

This clonotype has at least ten counts. V usage is TRBV5-1 and J usage is TRBJ2-5; D is ambiguous. This CDR3 has 15 residues. Germline values: CDR1 SGHRS, CDR2 YFSETQ. V was clipped by 1 base and J by 2 bases, with 12 bases between them. In nucleotides, the CDR3 is TGCGCCAGCAGCTTGATCTTGGCAACTCAAGAGACCCAGTACTTC. The encoded protein is CASSLILATQETQYF.

This clonotype was recorded at least ten times. The chain carries TRBV7-2 and TRBJ2-3; D is unresolved. There are 13 residues in the CDR3. The V and J ends lost 5 bases and 0 bases respectively, with 6 bases between them. Per the germline V gene, CDR1 is SGHTA and CDR2 is FQGNSA. The CDR3 DNA reads TGTGCCAGCAGCCCCTATAGCACAGATACGCAGTATTTT. The encoded protein is CASSPYSTDTQYF.

The chain employs TRBV6-2 or TRBV6-3 and TRBJ1-5; D call uncertain. The germline CDR1 and CDR2 sequences are MNHEY and SVGEGT. This CDR3 spans 13 amino acids. Trimming shortened V by 0 bases and J by 4 bases, and 4 bases separated the two germline ends. CDR3 bases: TGTGCCAGCAGTTACTCGTTGAATCAGCCCCAGCATTTT. This codes for CASSYSLNQPQHF.

The CDR3 bases are TGTGCCAGCAGTGGGACTAGCGGGCGCACCGGGGAGCTGTTTTTT. It yields the protein CASSGTSGRTGELFF. The chain uses TRBV2 and TRBJ2-2; 11 bases line up with TRBD2. Germline V lookup: CDR1 SNHLY, CDR2 FYNNEI. CDR3 size: 15 residues. V lost 4 bases to trimming and J lost 4 bases; unmatched junction nucleotides: 2.

This chain links TRBV21-1 with TRBJ1-2; the table's D call of TRBD1 was not tested on the DNA. TRBV21-1 is shown as a pseudogene. The CDR3 consists of 15 residues. In nucleotides, the CDR3 is TGTGCCAGCAGCCCTCCGGACACAGAGAACTATGGCTACACCTTC. Its translation: CASSPPDTENYGYTF.

This clonotype was seen many times. The V gene is TRBV4-3, the J gene TRBJ2-1, with 7 bases matching TRBD2. Germline values: CDR1 LGHNA, CDR2 YSLEER. J gave up 12 bases and V 0 bases, and 17 bases lay outside the gene matches. This CDR3 has 17 residues. DNA for the CDR3: TGCGCCAGCAGCCAAGATCCGTCGGGACTAATAGTGTTGAGGCAGTTCTTC. Translation gives CASSQDPSGLIVLRQFF.

The chain is built from TRBV29-1 and TRBJ1-1; possibly TRBD1 for D (5 bases). Germline V CDR1 and CDR2: SQVTM, ANQGSEA. V was shortened by 8 bases and J by 0 bases, with 13 bases between the two germline ends. This CDR3 has 13 amino acids. CDR3 DNA sequence: TGCAGCTCGGAGGGGCAGTTGAACACTGAAGCTTTCTTT. Translating it yields CSSEGQLNTEAFF.

Many counts were recorded for this clonotype. CDR3 coding DNA: TGTGCCAGCTCACCACTGCGGGGGGGTTCCACAGATACGCAGTATTTT. Its translation: CASSPLRGGSTDTQYF. The genes are TRBV18 and TRBJ2-3; TRBD2 matches at 9 bases. This CDR3 comprises 16 residues. Germline V CDR1 and CDR2: KGHSH, LQKENI. V shed 1 base, J shed 2 bases, and the junction held 4 bases outside the gene matches.

CDR3 sequence: CAISESSGRGEAFF. CDR3 bases: TGTGCCATCAGTGAGTCATCGGGGCGCGGTGAAGCTTTCTTT. The chain links TRBV10-3 to TRBJ1-1; maybe TRBD1 (5 bases). Germline V gene data show CDR1 as ENHRY and CDR2 as SYGVKD. V was shortened by 0 bases and J by 7 bases, with 12 bases between the two germline ends. The CDR3 extends over 14 amino acids.

This clonotype has a count of ten or more. The rearrangement joins TRBV7-2 to TRBJ2-1, with 14 bases that match TRBD2. The CDR3 contains 15 residues. The V gene's germline CDR1 is SGHTA and CDR2 FQGNSA. J lost 7 bases, V lost 4 bases, and 3 bases had no gene match. Written as DNA, the CDR3 is TGTGCCAGCAGCTCTCGGACTAGCGGGGGGAATGAGCAGTTCTTC. It codes for CASSSRTSGGNEQFF.

The chain carries TRBV5-1 and TRBJ2-5, with 11 positions matching TRBD1. The germline gives CDR1 SGHRS, CDR2 YFSETQ. The CDR3 spans 16 residues. The junction had 5 bases not matched to a gene; V was cut back by 2 bases and J by 2 bases. In nucleotides, the CDR3 is TGCGCCAGCAGCTTCGGGGACAGGGGGGATCAAGAGACCCAGTACTTC. Translation gives CASSFGDRGDQETQYF.

A few counts support this clonotype. The rearrangement uses TRBV6-2 or TRBV6-3 and TRBJ2-2; D is unresolved. There are 13 residues in the CDR3. V was pared by 6 bases and J by 0 bases, with 5 bases between. Germline lookup yields CDR1 MNHEY and CDR2 SVGEGT. The CDR3: CASREANTGELFF. The DNA for the CDR3 is TGTGCCAGCAGGGAAGCGAACACCGGGGAGCTGTTTTTT.

This clonotype was seen only a few times. The chain is built from TRBV4-1 and TRBJ2-5; TRBD1 matches 9 bases. V was pared by 5 bases and J by 3 bases, with 4 bases of the junction left unmatched. Germline CDR1 MGHRA, CDR2 YSYEKL. This CDR3 contains 14 residues. DNA for the CDR3: TGCGCCAGCAGCTTCAGGGACAGGGAAGAGACCCAGTACTTC. It specifies CASSFRDREETQYF.

This clonotype was counted ten times or more. This chain joins TRBV2 and TRBJ2-3; 9 bases fit TRBD2. V was pared by 5 bases and J by 6 bases, with 9 bases of the junction left unmatched. From germline, CDR1 is SNHLY and CDR2 FYNNEI. The CDR3 covers 15 residues. The DNA for the CDR3 is TGTGCCAGCAGTCAGCGGGGGGCCTCACTGGATACGCAGTATTTT. It specifies CASSQRGASLDTQYF.

The chain has TRBV6-6 and TRBJ1-2, with 10 nucleotides matching TRBD1. The germline V gene has CDR1 MNHNY and CDR2 SVGAGI (reference sequence). The CDR3 is 14 amino acids. The trim removed 6 bases at V and 4 bases at J, leaving 5 bases unmatched. This CDR3 reads CASRRDRGTYGYTF. The CDR3 DNA is TGTGCCAGCAGGAGGGACAGGGGTACCTATGGCTACACCTTC.

The chain recombines TRBV10-3 with TRBJ1-1; perhaps TRBD1 as D (5 bases). V was pared by 7 bases and J by 3 bases, with 12 bases between. CDR1 is ENHRY and CDR2 is SYGVKD in the germline V gene. The CDR3 runs 13 residues. The CDR3 sequence: CAITADRYTEAFF. In DNA form, the CDR3 reads TGTGCCATCACGGCCGACAGATACACTGAAGCTTTCTTT.

This clonotype was found a few times. The chain combines TRBV12-3 or TRBV12-4 with TRBJ1-1; D is unresolved. The CDR3 has 16 residues. V lost 3 bases, J lost 6 bases, and 20 bases lay in between. CDR3 in DNA: TGTGCCAGCAGTTTTATAGCTGGATACAAGGCGGCTGAAGCTTTCTTT. Translated, it gives CASSFIAGYKAAEAFF.

This clonotype was found a few times. The V call is TRBV9, the J call TRBJ2-3; the match to TRBD1 covers 7 bases. Germline CDR1 reads SGDLS; CDR2 reads YYNGEE. The CDR3 spans 17 residues. Trimming cost V 1 base and J 3 bases; bases outside gene matches: 11. The CDR3 nucleotides read TGTGCCAGCAGCGTACCTACAGGGGATATTGGTACAGATACGCAGTATTTT. Protein product: CASSVPTGDIGTDTQYF.

This clonotype was detected many times. The gene calls are TRBV7-2 and TRBJ2-7, with 8 bases matching TRBD1. Trimming removed 5 bases from V and 2 bases from J; junction bases left unmatched: 8. The CDR3 is 15 residues long. Germline V gene sequence: CDR1 SGHTA, CDR2 FQGNSA. The CDR3 nucleotides are TGTGCCAGCAGCGCGCCCCACAGGGGGACCTACGAGCAGTACTTC. It translates to CASSAPHRGTYEQYF. The full variable domain, completed using reference TRBV7-2 and TRBJ2-7, is GAGVSQSPSNKVTEKGKDVELRCDPISGHTALYWYRQSLGQGLEFLIYFQGNSAPDKSGLPSDRFSAERTGGSVSTLTIQRTQQEDSAVYLCASSAPHRGTYEQYFGPGTRLTVT.